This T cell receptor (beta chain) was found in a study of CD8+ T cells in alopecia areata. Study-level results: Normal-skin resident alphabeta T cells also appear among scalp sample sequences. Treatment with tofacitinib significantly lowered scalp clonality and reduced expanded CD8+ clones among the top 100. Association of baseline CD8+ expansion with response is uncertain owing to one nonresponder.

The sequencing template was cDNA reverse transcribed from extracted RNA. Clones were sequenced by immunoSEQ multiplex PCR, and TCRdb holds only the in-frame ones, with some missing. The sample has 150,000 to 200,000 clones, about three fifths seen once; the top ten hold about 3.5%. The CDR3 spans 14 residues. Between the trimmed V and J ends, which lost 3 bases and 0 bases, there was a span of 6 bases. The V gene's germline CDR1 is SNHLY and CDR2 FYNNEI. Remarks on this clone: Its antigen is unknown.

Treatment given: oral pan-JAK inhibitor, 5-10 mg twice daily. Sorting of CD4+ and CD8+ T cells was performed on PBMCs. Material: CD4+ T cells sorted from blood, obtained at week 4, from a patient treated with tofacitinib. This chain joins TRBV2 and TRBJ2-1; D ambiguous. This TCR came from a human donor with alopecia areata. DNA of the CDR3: TGTGCCAGCAGTGACAAGAGCTCCTACAATGAGCAGTTCTTC. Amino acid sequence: CASSDKSSYNEQFF.